These T cell receptor beta chains were read from a single sample in a study of identical twins. MiXCR was run by TCRdb on the 5' RACE reads, yielding one entry per CDR3 protein. The table lists approximately 500,000 distinct CDR3 sequences, approximately 24% of them singletons. This sample was also put to use in a study of T cells expressing NK-cell markers.

Sequenced: CD4+ T cells sorted from blood. Receptors were obtained from a woman between 18 and 29 years old in good health. The CDR3 runs from the conserved cysteine through the conserved F or W. A D gene is named only where the DNA matches it firmly. Rows give clone size only sometimes, using once, few, many, or a class for an expanded clone.

clone_size,v_call,j_call,d_call,cdr3_aa,cdr3_nt
-,TRBV7-8,TRBJ2-2,-,CASSPRAGPGELFF,TGTGCCAGCAGCCCCAGGGCGGGGCCCGGGGAGCTGTTTTTT
-,TRBV20-1,TRBJ1-4,-,CSAALYDPREKLFF,TGCAGTGCCGCCCTCTACGACCCTAGGGAAAAACTGTTTTTT
few,TRBV7-6,TRBJ1-1,-,CASSLYYGPAFF,TGTGCCAGCAGCTTATATTACGGGCCAGCTTTCTTT
few,TRBV28,TRBJ1-5,-,CASSSPYQPQHF,TGTGCCAGCAGTTCCCCATATCAGCCCCAGCATTTT
few,TRBV4-3,TRBJ2-1,TRBD1,CASSQYLTGVPSYNEQFF,TGCGCCAGCAGCCAATACCTGACAGGGGTTCCCTCCTACAATGAGCAGTTCTTC
-,TRBV4-1,TRBJ2-2,TRBD1,CASSHPAGTGSTNTGELFF,TGCGCCAGCAGCCACCCGGCCGGGACAGGGTCTACGAACACCGGGGAGCTGTTTTTT
-,TRBV18,TRBJ2-7,-,CASSPSRENEQYF,TGTGCCAGCTCACCGTCGCGGGAAAACGAGCAGTACTTC
-,TRBV25-1,TRBJ2-7,-,CAYGLPSREQYF,TGTGCCTACGGGCTTCCCTCTCGGGAGCAGTACTTC
-,TRBV7-6,TRBJ2-1,-,CASSLERGRVQFF,TGTGCCAGCAGCTTAGAGAGGGGTAGAGTCCAGTTCTTC
-,TRBV3-1,TRBJ2-2,-,CASSQDWRGPHDTGELFF,TGTGCCAGCAGCCAAGATTGGCGGGGGCCCCACGACACCGGGGAGCTGTTTTTT
-,TRBV5-1,TRBJ2-7,-,CASSLRAETYEQYF,TGCGCCAGCAGCTTGAGGGCGGAAACCTACGAGCAGTACTTC
few,TRBV30,TRBJ1-2,TRBD1,CAWSVGQGIDGYTF,TGTGCCTGGAGTGTAGGACAGGGAATAGATGGCTACACCTTC
-,TRBV11-2,TRBJ2-1,-,CASMGRGSYNEQFF,TGTGCCAGCATGGGGAGAGGGTCCTACAATGAGCAGTTCTTC
-,TRBV27,TRBJ2-5,TRBD2,CASSLEAGGSAQYF,TGTGCCAGCAGTTTAGAAGCGGGAGGGTCCGCCCAGTACTTC
-,TRBV5-1,TRBJ2-3,TRBD2,CASSRSGRTSGTDTQYF,TGCGCCAGCAGCCGCAGCGGGAGGACTAGCGGCACAGATACGCAGTATTTT
many,TRBV5-1,TRBJ2-2,TRBD1,CASNAGQANTGELFF,TGCGCCAGCAACGCCGGACAGGCGAACACCGGGGAGCTGTTTTTT
many,TRBV20-1,TRBJ1-2,-,CSARETGTGGYTF,TGCAGTGCTAGAGAAACAGGGACCGGAGGCTACACCTTC
-,TRBV6-5,TRBJ2-7,-,CASSYAQNRGSYEQYF,TGTGCCAGCAGTTACGCTCAGAATAGGGGGTCCTACGAGCAGTACTTC
-,TRBV15,TRBJ2-2,-,CATSSLQTDRTGELFF,TGTGCCACCAGCAGCCTCCAAACTGACCGAACCGGGGAGCTGTTTTTT
few,TRBV5-1,TRBJ2-7,-,CASSLAPGPYEQYF,TGCGCCAGCAGCTTGGCGCCCGGGCCCTACGAGCAGTACTTC
-,TRBV5-1,TRBJ1-3,TRBD1,CASQQGSGGNTIYF,TGCGCCAGCCAACAGGGGAGTGGTGGAAACACCATATATTTT
few,TRBV4-1,TRBJ2-5,TRBD1,CASKGTGGAGETQYF,TGCGCCAGCAAAGGGACAGGGGGTGCGGGGGAGACCCAGTACTTC
many,TRBV10-3,TRBJ1-1,-,CAISESKATLKNTEAFF,TGTGCCATCAGTGAGTCGAAGGCAACTCTAAAGAACACTGAAGCTTTCTTT
-,TRBV30,TRBJ2-7,TRBD1,CAWSVGTDGEQYF,TGTGCCTGGAGTGTAGGGACAGACGGCGAGCAGTACTTC
-,TRBV27,TRBJ2-3,-,CASSFLAALDTQYF,TGTGCCAGCAGTTTCTTAGCGGCCCTAGATACGCAGTATTTT
few,TRBV25-1,TRBJ2-2,-,CASIGNANTGELFF,TGTGCCAGCATAGGTAACGCGAACACCGGGGAGCTGTTTTTT
-,TRBV30,TRBJ2-3,-,CAWSVQSSTDTQYF,TGTGCCTGGAGTGTACAATCCAGTACGGATACGCAGTATTTT